The clone carrying this T cell receptor beta chain was observed many times. What it binds is not known. To make TCR beta libraries, researchers used iRepertoire HTBI primers and Arm-PCR of CDR3 regions. TCRdb re-analysed the multiplex PCR reads in MiXCR, keeping a single row per CDR3 protein. This sample has approximately 400,000 distinct CDR3 sequences; 14% to 15% occur once, and the top ten carry about 8.2%. The data derive from a study of regulatory T cells in long-lasting Graves disease. Study findings and constraints: New patients shared fewer public clonotypes (approximately 1,000) than persistent patients did (around 2,700).

Time point here: newly diagnosed GD, antithyroid drugs for less than 3 months. Following extraction of RNA from PBMCs, that RNA was used to make the TCR library. This same sample was also taken into another study, of T cells in Graves' hyperthyroidism and ophthalmopathy.

The TCR originated in a middle-aged woman with Graves disease. Here the sequenced sample was peripheral blood mononuclear cells (PBMCs), taken at new diagnosis, from a patient treated with antithyroid drugs.

The CDR3 is CASSFSDSRITDTQYF. CDR3 nucleotides: TGTGCCAGCAGTTTCTCGGACAGTAGGATCACAGATACGCAGTATTTT. The chain uses TRBV28 and TRBJ2-3; D is perhaps TRBD1 (6 bases). Germline values: CDR1 MDHEN, CDR2 SYDVKM. Trimming removed 3 bases from V and 2 bases from J, with 15 bases in between. The CDR3 runs to 16 residues.